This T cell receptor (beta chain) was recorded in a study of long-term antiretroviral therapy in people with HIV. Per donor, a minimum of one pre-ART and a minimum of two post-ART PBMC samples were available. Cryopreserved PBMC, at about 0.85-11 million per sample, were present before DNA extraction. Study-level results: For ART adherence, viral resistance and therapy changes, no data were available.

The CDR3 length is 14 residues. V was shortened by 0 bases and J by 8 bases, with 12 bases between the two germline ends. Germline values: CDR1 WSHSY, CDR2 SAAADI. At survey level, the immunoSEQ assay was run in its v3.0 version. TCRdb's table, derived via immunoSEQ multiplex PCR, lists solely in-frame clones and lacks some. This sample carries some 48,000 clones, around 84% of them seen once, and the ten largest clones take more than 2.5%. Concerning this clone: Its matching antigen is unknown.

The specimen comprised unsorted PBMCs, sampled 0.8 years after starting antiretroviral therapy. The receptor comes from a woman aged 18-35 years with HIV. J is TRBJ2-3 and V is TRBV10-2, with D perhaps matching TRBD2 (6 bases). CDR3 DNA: TGCGCCAGCAGTGAGTCGGTGGGACTTCCTACGCAGTATTTT. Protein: CASSESVGLPTQYF.